These 8 T cell receptor beta chains were all obtained from the same sample, sequenced in a study of spatial heterogeneity in lung cancer. Study-level points and caveats: It was found that expanded intratumoral alpha and beta TCR counts tracked tumor mutation counts.

TCRdb reanalysed the 5' RACE reads using MiXCR and keeps one entry per CDR3 protein. The sample holds 20,000 or so distinct CDR3 sequences; around 6.5% are singletons and the top ten take about 3.5%. The antigens of these receptors remain unknown. Specified time point: sample taken at primary tumor resection. Specimen: lung tumor tissue, collected at surgery. These TCRs come from a female donor with early-stage non-small cell lung cancer.

There are many counts of this clonotype. This chain connects TRBV20-1 to TRBJ2-1, with TRBD2 matching over 9 bases. Germline V gene data show CDR1 as DFQATT and CDR2 as SNEGSKA (reference sequence). The CDR3 is 16 residues long. Unmatched junction bases numbered 6, after V lost 0 bases and J lost 3 bases. The chain's CDR3 is CSARDLTAGGYNEQFF. CDR3 DNA sequence: TGCAGTGCTAGAGATCTAACAGCGGGAGGCTACAATGAGCAGTTCTTC.

This clonotype was picked up many times. The V and J genes are TRBV12-3 or TRBV12-4 and TRBJ2-5; D remains unclear. The germline V and J ends were trimmed by 3 bases and 5 bases, with 10 bases remaining between them. This CDR3 contains 13 residues. This chain's CDR3 is CASSFASVETQYF. DNA for the CDR3: TGTGCCAGCAGTTTTGCCAGTGTGGAGACCCAGTACTTC.

Many counts were recorded for this clonotype. The rearrangement links TRBV27 to TRBJ2-5, with TRBD1 matching 9 bases. Germline-derived CDR1 and CDR2 are MNHEY and SMNVEV (reference sequence). Trimming at V came to 6 bases and at J to 5 bases, leaving 10 bases not matched to a gene. This CDR3 comprises 15 residues. This CDR3 is CASRADRGYLETQYF. DNA for the CDR3: TGTGCCAGCAGGGCGGACAGGGGTTATTTGGAGACCCAGTACTTC.

V is TRBV7-2 and J is TRBJ2-3, with unresolved D. Looked up from germline, CDR1 is SGHTA and CDR2 is FQGNSA. This CDR3 is 13 amino acids long. V was trimmed by 5 bases and J by 2 bases, leaving 8 bases between them. DNA for the CDR3: TGTGCCAGCAGCCAGGCCCCCACAGATACGCAGTATTTT. Translation gives CASSQAPTDTQYF.

This clonotype was counted many times. The chain carries TRBV7-2 and TRBJ2-1; TRBD2 matches 10 bases. V lost 5 bases to trimming and J lost 0 bases; unmatched junction nucleotides: 13. The length of the CDR3 is 19 residues. Germline V gene data show CDR1 as SGHTA and CDR2 as FQGNSA. CDR3 sequence reads: CASSLLRLAGLSSYNEQFF. CDR3 coding DNA: TGTGCCAGCAGCCTCCTTAGACTAGCGGGCTTGAGCTCCTACAATGAGCAGTTCTTC.

Many counts were recorded for this clonotype. The chain employs TRBV18 and TRBJ1-3; a weak D match, TRBD1 (6 bases). The CDR3 loop spans 17 amino acids. Germline V gene data show CDR1 as KGHSH and CDR2 as LQKENI. V shed 3 bases and J shed 6 bases, with 21 bases lying between them. In DNA form, the CDR3 reads TGTGCCAGCTCACCGACAGGATTCTCGAGGGTGGAAAACACCATATATTTT. This sequence encodes CASSPTGFSRVENTIYF.

This clonotype was seen repeatedly, ten times or more. The junction does not match germline at one end; this may be a read error. The chain joins TRBV20-1 to TRBJ1-1; weak D call: TRBD1 (6 bases). Germline CDR1 and CDR2: DFQATT and SNEGSKA (reference sequence). This CDR3 spans 11 amino acids. CDR3 sequence: CSQGRNTEAFF. The CDR3 coding sequence is TGTTCACAGGGCCGGAACACTGAAGCTTTCTTT.

This clonotype appeared many times. V is TRBV5-1 and J is TRBJ2-3; TRBD1 might be the D (5 bases). The ends were cut back, 4 bases at V and 2 bases at J, with 17 bases in the middle. The germline CDR1 and CDR2 sequences are SGHRS and YFSETQ. The CDR3 runs 16 residues. As DNA, the CDR3 is TGCGCCAGCAGCCGAGGACCGAAGGGGTCCACAGATACGCAGTATTTT. It codes for CASSRGPKGSTDTQYF.